What follows are 8 T cell receptor beta chains derived from one specimen sequenced in a study of T-cell reconstitution after alpha-beta-depleted transplantation in children. Preparation of the TCRbeta library involved a method that used unique molecular identifiers. Using its own MiXCR run on the PCR reads, TCRdb lists one record per CDR3 protein. Counted here are about a million distinct CDR3 sequences, about 29% occurring once; the ten biggest clones make up over 25%. The sequencing used PBMCs, mostly from graft donor cells, collected 360 days after TCRalphabeta/CD19-depleted stem cell transplant. These receptors came from a boy less than two years old who had a stem cell transplant for SCID, so the T cells may come from the graft donor.

This clonotype was recorded at least ten times. One end of the junction is discordant with germline, which a read error may explain. The chain links TRBV12-3 or TRBV12-4 to TRBJ2-2; D uncertain. This CDR3 comprises 12 residues. The CDR3 DNA follows: TGCGCCAGCAGCCCCCTCACCGGGGAGCTGTTTTTT. Translation gives CASSPLTGELFF.

V and J are TRBV7-9 and TRBJ1-2, with a weak D call TRBD1 (6 bases). CDR3 length equals 13 residues. Germline lookup yields CDR1 SEHNR and CDR2 FQNEAQ (reference sequence). V was pared by 6 bases and J by 4 bases, with 12 bases between. Here the CDR3 reads CASSATGTYGYTF. In DNA, the CDR3 is TGTGCCAGCAGTGCCACAGGGACCTATGGCTACACCTTC.

V and J are TRBV18 and TRBJ2-3; 10 positions match TRBD2. J lost 3 bases, V lost 1 base, and 1 base had no gene match. CDR1 and CDR2 from the germline V gene are KGHSH and LQKENI. The CDR3 contains 15 residues. Written as DNA, the CDR3 is TGTGCCAGCTCACCACTACTAGCGGGGACAGATACGCAGTATTTT. Protein sequence: CASSPLLAGTDTQYF.

This clonotype was seen more than once but under ten times. The chain joins TRBV15 to TRBJ2-3, with 7 bases aligning to TRBD1. CDR1 and CDR2 (germline): LNHNV, YYDKDF (reference sequence). The CDR3 loop spans 12 amino acids. The J segment lost 9 bases and the V segment lost 4 bases, leaving 4 bases of the junction unmatched. CDR3 sequence: CATSITGDTQYF. CDR3 DNA sequence: TGTGCCACCAGCATCACAGGGGACACGCAGTATTTT.

The chain recombines TRBV4-1 with TRBJ2-1; 12 bases are shared with TRBD2. This CDR3 spans 19 amino acids. Germline CDR1 MGHRA, CDR2 YSYEKL. V lost 1 base, J lost 0 bases, and 7 bases stayed unmatched. CDR3 protein: CASSQVWTSGVSSYNEQFF. The DNA of the CDR3 is TGCGCCAGCAGCCAAGTGTGGACTAGCGGGGTGAGCTCCTACAATGAGCAGTTCTTC.

J is TRBJ2-3 and V is TRBV6-4, with no clear D. V was cut by 0 bases and J by 3 bases, with 4 bases left in between. The V gene's germline CDR1 is MRHNA and CDR2 SNTAGT. The CDR3 runs 13 residues. CDR3 in amino acids: CASSDSATDTQYF. Here the CDR3 DNA reads TGTGCCAGCAGTGACTCGGCAACAGATACGCAGTATTTT.

The V call is TRBV6-1, the J call TRBJ2-2; 9 bases map to TRBD1. The CDR3 is 15 amino acids. CDR1 and CDR2 (germline): MNHNS, SASEGT. V gave up 6 bases and J gave up 4 bases; unmatched junction bases: 6. CDR3 amino acids: CASRTGTGSTGELFF. CDR3 in DNA: TGTGCCAGCAGGACCGGGACAGGGTCCACCGGGGAGCTGTTTTTT.

This clonotype was counted only a few times. The chain is built from TRBV6-2 or TRBV6-3 and TRBJ2-5, with D unresolved. In germline, CDR1 is MNHEY, CDR2 SVGEGT. The CDR3 is 13 residues long. Trimming took 10 bases from V and 2 from J, leaving 14 bases between them. CDR3 nucleotide sequence: TGTGCCACAAGGCCTTTACTTCAAGAGACCCAGTACTTC. Translating gives CATRPLLQETQYF.